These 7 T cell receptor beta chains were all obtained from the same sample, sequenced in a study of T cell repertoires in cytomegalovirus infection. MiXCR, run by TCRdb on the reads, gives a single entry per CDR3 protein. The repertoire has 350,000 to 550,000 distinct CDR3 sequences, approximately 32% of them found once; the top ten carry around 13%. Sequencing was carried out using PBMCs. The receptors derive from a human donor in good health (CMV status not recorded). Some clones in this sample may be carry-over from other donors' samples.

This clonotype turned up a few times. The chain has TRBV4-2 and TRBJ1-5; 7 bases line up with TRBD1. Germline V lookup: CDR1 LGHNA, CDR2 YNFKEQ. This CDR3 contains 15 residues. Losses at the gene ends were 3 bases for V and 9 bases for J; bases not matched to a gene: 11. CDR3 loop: CASSQDRQGMRPQHF. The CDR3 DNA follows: TGTGCCAGCAGCCAGGACAGACAGGGTATGAGGCCCCAGCATTTT.

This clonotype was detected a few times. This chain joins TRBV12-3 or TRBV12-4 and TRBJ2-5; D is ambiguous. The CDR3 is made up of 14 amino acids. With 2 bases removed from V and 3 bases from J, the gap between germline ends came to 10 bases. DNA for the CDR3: TGTGCCAGCAGTTTATTATTATTGGAAGAGACCCAGTACTTC. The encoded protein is CASSLLLLEETQYF.

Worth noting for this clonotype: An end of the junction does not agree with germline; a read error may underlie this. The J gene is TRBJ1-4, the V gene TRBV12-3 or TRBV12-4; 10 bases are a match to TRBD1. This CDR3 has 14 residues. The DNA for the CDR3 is TGTGCAAGCAGTACCGGGACAGGGGTTGAAAAAATGTTTTTT. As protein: CASSTGTGVEKMFF.

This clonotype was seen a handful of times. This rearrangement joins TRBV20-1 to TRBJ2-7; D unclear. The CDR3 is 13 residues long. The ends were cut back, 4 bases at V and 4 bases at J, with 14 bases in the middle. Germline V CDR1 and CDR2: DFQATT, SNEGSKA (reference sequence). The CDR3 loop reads CSAINFQMYEQYF. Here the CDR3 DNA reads TGCAGTGCTATTAACTTTCAGATGTACGAGCAGTACTTC.

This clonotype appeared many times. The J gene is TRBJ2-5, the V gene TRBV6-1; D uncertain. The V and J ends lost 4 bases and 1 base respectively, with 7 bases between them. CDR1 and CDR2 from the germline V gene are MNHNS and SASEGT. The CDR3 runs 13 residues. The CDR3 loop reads CASSVNFQETQYF. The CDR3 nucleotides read TGTGCCAGCAGTGTTAACTTCCAAGAGACCCAGTACTTC.

The DNA of the CDR3 is TGTGCCAGCAGTGAATCTCGGGGAGATCTCTACGAGCAGTACTTC. This gives the protein CASSESRGDLYEQYF. The J gene is TRBJ2-7, the V gene TRBV6-1, with D possibly TRBD2 on 5 matching bases. Germline-derived CDR1 and CDR2 are MNHNS and SASEGT. The CDR3 is made up of 15 amino acids. With 2 bases removed from V and 3 bases from J, the gap between germline ends came to 14 bases.

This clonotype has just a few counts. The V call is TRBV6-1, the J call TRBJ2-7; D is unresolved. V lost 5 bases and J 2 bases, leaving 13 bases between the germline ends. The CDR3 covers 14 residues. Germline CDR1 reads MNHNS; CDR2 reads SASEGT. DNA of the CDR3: TGTGCCAGCAGTTTTGGGTATGGCACCTACGAGCAGTACTTC. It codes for CASSFGYGTYEQYF.